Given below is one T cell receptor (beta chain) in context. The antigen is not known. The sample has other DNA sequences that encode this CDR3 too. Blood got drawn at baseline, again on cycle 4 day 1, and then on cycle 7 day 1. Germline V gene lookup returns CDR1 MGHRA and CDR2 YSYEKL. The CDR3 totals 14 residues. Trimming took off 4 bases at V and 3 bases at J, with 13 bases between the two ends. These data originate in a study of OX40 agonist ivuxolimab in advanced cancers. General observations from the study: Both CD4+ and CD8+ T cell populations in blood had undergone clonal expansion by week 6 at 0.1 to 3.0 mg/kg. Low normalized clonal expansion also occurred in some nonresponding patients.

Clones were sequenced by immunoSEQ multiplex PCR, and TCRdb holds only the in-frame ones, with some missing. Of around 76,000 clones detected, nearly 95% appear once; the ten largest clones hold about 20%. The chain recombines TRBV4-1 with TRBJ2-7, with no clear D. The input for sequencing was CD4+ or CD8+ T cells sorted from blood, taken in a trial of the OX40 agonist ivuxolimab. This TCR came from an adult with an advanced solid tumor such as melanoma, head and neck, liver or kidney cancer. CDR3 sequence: CASSPRTASYEQYF. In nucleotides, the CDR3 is TGCGCCAGCAGCCCCCGGACGGCCAGCTACGAGCAGTACTTC.